Given below is one T cell receptor beta chain in context. The V and J ends lost 0 bases and 4 bases respectively, with 14 bases between them. This CDR3 contains 16 residues. CDR1 is SGDLS, CDR2 YYNGEE, per germline. This specimen belongs to a study of blood T cell repertoires in COVID-19. On the study more broadly: There were acute and convalescent COVID-19 samples, and they came from the United States, Italy and Spain.

Per the original methods: Amplification from reference gene primers served as the basis for estimated nucleated cell counts. TCRdb's copy holds only in-frame clones and misses some; the assay was immunoSEQ multiplex PCR. That table supplies the V and J calls and clone size; D and trimming were determined from the DNA. The table includes about 240,000 clones, more than 75% detected once. The chain links TRBV9 to TRBJ2-1; no clear D gene. Sample: PBMCs or T cells enriched from blood (not recorded which). This clonotype was sampled from a woman aged 40-49 years with acute COVID-19. The CDR3 DNA sequence: TGTGCCAGCAGCGTAGCTCTTAAACAGAGATACAATGAGCAGTTCTTC. It translates to CASSVALKQRYNEQFF.